This T cell receptor (beta chain) was obtained from a study of blood T cell repertoires in COVID-19. As for the study in general: Whether acute or convalescent, the COVID-19 samples came from the United States, Italy and Spain. PBMCs, B-cell-depleted T cells, or T cells provided the cDNA or gDNA that made up the material.

Under the authors' procedure: Nucleated cell number was recorded as an estimate derived from reference gene primer amplification. The data were produced by immunoSEQ multiplex PCR, yet TCRdb's version contains in-frame clones alone and is incomplete. V and J calls and clone size are as listed in that table; D and trimming were resolved from the DNA. The data hold about 200,000 clones, with about 88% observed a single time. The specimen was peripheral blood. The sequence came from a woman older than 75 with acute or convalescent COVID-19.

The CDR3, as DNA: TGTGCCAGCAGTGAGCAGGGAGGGTATCGCTACGAGCAGTACTTC. Protein: CASSEQGGYRYEQYF. The chain combines TRBV27 with TRBJ2-7; 7 bases are shared with TRBD2. The germline V gene has CDR1 MNHEY and CDR2 SMNVEV (reference sequence). The trim removed 5 bases at V and 3 bases at J, leaving 10 bases unmatched. The CDR3 covers 15 residues.